These 14 T cell receptor beta chains share one sample of origin, sequenced in a study of identical twins. TCRdb reanalysed the 5' RACE reads using MiXCR and keeps one entry per CDR3 protein. There are some 500,000 distinct CDR3 sequences in the sample; roughly a fifth occur only once, and about 0.91% lies in the top ten. These data were also reused for a study on T cells expressing NK-cell markers.

The specimen sequenced was CD4+ T cells sorted from blood. These receptors all come from a woman between 18 and 30 years old in good health.

This chain uses TRBV5-5 with TRBJ1-2; 7 nucleotides align to TRBD1. CDR3 length: 14 amino acids. With 5 bases clipped from V and 4 bases from J, the junction kept 8 bases outside the gene matches. Germline CDR1 reads SGHKS; CDR2 reads YYEKEE (reference sequence). The CDR3 nucleotides are TGTGCCAGCAGGCGACCGGGACAGAGCTATGGCTACACCTTC. Translating it yields CASRRPGQSYGYTF.

The chain is built from TRBV7-8 and TRBJ1-4; the D is unclear. Trimming took 1 base from V and 8 from J, leaving 8 bases between them. Germline assignment: CDR1 SGHVS and CDR2 FQNEAQ. CDR3 length: 13 amino acids. This CDR3 is CASSLGREEKLFF. For the CDR3, the DNA is TGTGCCAGCAGCTTAGGGCGGGAGGAAAAACTGTTTTTT.

There are a few counts of this clonotype. The rearrangement links TRBV5-5 to TRBJ2-7, with 7 bases identical to TRBD1. From germline, CDR1 is SGHKS and CDR2 YYEKEE (reference sequence). This CDR3 contains 15 residues. Trimming cost V 1 base and J 4 bases; bases outside gene matches: 8. CDR3 in DNA: TGTGCCAGCAGCTTGACCGGGACAGAGACGTACGAGCAGTACTTC. Translating gives CASSLTGTETYEQYF.

J is TRBJ2-2 and V is TRBV6-5; 8 bases line up with TRBD2. Germline trimming cut 0 bases from V and 1 base from J; bases unmatched to any gene: 1. This CDR3 spans 16 amino acids. Germline V gene lookup returns CDR1 MNHEY and CDR2 SVGAGI. The CDR3 DNA is TGTGCCAGCAGTTACTCACTAGCGGTGAACACCGGGGAGCTGTTTTTT. Protein product: CASSYSLAVNTGELFF.

The chain links TRBV4-3 to TRBJ2-1; D is ambiguous. The CDR3 contains 16 residues. Trimming pared 0 bases from V and 5 bases from J, leaving 14 bases between. Germline assignment: CDR1 LGHNA and CDR2 YSLEER. The CDR3 sequence: CASSQDRGTLNNEQFF. CDR3 DNA: TGCGCCAGCAGCCAAGATCGAGGCACATTGAACAATGAGCAGTTCTTC.

This clonotype was observed a few times. The CDR3 loop reads CAIMSTAADTQYF. In DNA form, the CDR3 reads TGTGCCATCATGTCGACCGCAGCTGATACGCAGTATTTT. The V call is TRBV10-3, the J call TRBJ2-3; D gene unclear. This CDR3 comprises 13 residues. CDR1 is ENHRY and CDR2 is SYGVKD in the germline V gene. V lost 7 bases and J 6 bases, leaving 14 bases between the germline ends.

In this sample, this clonotype turned up a few times. The J gene is TRBJ2-5, the V gene TRBV20-1; TRBD1 agrees at 7 bases. The germline V gene encodes CDR1 DFQATT and CDR2 SNEGSKA (reference sequence). The CDR3 consists of 13 residues. Losses at the gene ends were 7 bases for V and 7 bases for J; bases not matched to a gene: 12. DNA for the CDR3: TGCAGTGGACTCGGGACAGCCGGCGGGACCCAGTACTTC. Translated: CSGLGTAGGTQYF.

This chain connects TRBV20-1 to TRBJ2-5; 9 bases are shared with TRBD2. The CDR3 runs 14 residues. The junction had 4 bases not matched to a gene; V was cut back by 3 bases and J by 2 bases. Germline-derived CDR1 and CDR2 are DFQATT and SNEGSKA (reference sequence). The CDR3 is CSASLAGIQETQYF. DNA of the CDR3: TGCAGTGCTAGTCTAGCGGGGATACAAGAGACCCAGTACTTC.

The chain links TRBV5-1 to TRBJ2-1, with TRBD2 matching over 11 bases. The J segment lost 5 bases and the V segment lost 4 bases, leaving 5 bases of the junction unmatched. The CDR3 length is 15 residues. The V gene's germline CDR1 is SGHRS and CDR2 YFSETQ. In nucleotides, the CDR3 is TGCGCCAGCAGCCGTACGACTAGCGGGGACAATGAGCAGTTCTTC. It is translated as CASSRTTSGDNEQFF. Using reference TRBV5-1 and TRBJ2-1 for the parts outside the CDR3, the full variable domain is KAGVTQTPRYLIKTRGQQVTLSCSPISGHRSVSWYQQTPGQGLQFLFEYFSETQRNKGNFPGRFSGRQFSNSRSEMNVSTLELGDSALYLCASSRTTSGDNEQFFGPGTRLTVL.

The chain links TRBV7-2 to TRBJ2-7; TRBD2 matches 7 bases. The V gene end was trimmed by 0 bases and the J gene end by 0 bases; junction bases not matched to a gene: 2. The V gene's germline CDR1 is SGHTA and CDR2 FQGNSA. This CDR3 has 15 residues. This CDR3 is CASSLAAGSSYEQYF. The CDR3 DNA follows: TGTGCCAGCAGCTTAGCAGCGGGGAGCTCCTACGAGCAGTACTTC.

This chain links TRBV20-1 with TRBJ2-4; D is possibly TRBD2 (6 bases). The V end was cut by 6 bases, the J end by 5 bases, with 11 bases between. The CDR3 covers 12 residues. Germline values: CDR1 DFQATT, CDR2 SNEGSKA (reference sequence). CDR3 region: CSAASEQNIQYF. The CDR3 nucleotides read TGCAGTGCAGCTAGCGAGCAAAACATTCAGTACTTC.

This clonotype was counted between two and nine times. V gene TRBV20-1 combines with J gene TRBJ1-6; 7 bases agree with TRBD1. CDR3 size: 15 residues. Per the germline V gene, CDR1 is DFQATT and CDR2 is SNEGSKA (reference sequence). The trim removed 3 bases at V and 3 bases at J, leaving 5 bases unmatched. The CDR3 here is CSARGTANYNSPLHF. The CDR3 DNA reads as TGCAGTGCTAGGGGGACAGCGAACTATAATTCACCCCTCCACTTT.

This clonotype has more than one count but fewer than ten. This rearrangement joins TRBV25-1 to TRBJ2-1; 9 bases map to TRBD1. Germline V gene lookup returns CDR1 MGHDK and CDR2 SYGVNS. Losses at the gene ends were 3 bases for V and 8 bases for J; bases not matched to a gene: 11. The CDR3 covers 16 residues. The CDR3 DNA reads as TGTGCCAGCAGTGACGAACGGGACAGGGCGGTCCATGAGCAGTTCTTC. Its protein is CASSDERDRAVHEQFF.

This chain connects TRBV20-1 to TRBJ1-3; the D is unclear. Germline-derived CDR1 and CDR2 are DFQATT and SNEGSKA (reference sequence). V gave up 5 bases and J gave up 3 bases, with 8 bases separating them. This CDR3 is built from 12 residues. In DNA, the CDR3 is TGCAGTGCTGAGCAGCTTGGAAACACCATATATTTT. It is translated as CSAEQLGNTIYF.